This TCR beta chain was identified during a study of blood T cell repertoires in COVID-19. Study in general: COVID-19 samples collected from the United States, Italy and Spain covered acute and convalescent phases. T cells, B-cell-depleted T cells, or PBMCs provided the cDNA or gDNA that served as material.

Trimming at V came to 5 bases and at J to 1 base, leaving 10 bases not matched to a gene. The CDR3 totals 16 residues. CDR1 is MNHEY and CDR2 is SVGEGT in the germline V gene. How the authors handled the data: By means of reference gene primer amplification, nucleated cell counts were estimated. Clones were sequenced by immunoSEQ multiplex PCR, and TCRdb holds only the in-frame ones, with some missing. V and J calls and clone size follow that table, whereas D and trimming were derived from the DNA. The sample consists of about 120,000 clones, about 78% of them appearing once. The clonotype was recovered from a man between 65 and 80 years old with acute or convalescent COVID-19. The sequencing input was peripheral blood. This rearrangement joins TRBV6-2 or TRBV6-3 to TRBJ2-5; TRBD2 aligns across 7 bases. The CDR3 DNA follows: TGTGCCAGCAGTCCCGGTCACTCTAGCGGCCAAGAGACCCAGTACTTC. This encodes CASSPGHSSGQETQYF.